The present T cell receptor (beta chain) was sequenced within a study of shared clonotypes between healthy human individuals. About the research overall: Per donor, three plates held CD4 naive cells, three held CD4 memory, two held CD8 naive and one held CD8 memory.

Naive CD8 populations comprised CD45RO-negative cells positively selected for CCR7, excluding terminally differentiated effector memory CD45RA+ cells. Method: immunoSEQ multiplex PCR; TCRdb's copy keeps in-frame clones and lacks some. The sample has about 2 million clones, less than 95% seen once. The V gene's germline CDR1 is SEHNR and CDR2 FQNEAQ (reference sequence). There are 15 residues in the CDR3. Trimming removed 3 bases from V and 0 bases from J; junction bases left unmatched: 2. This TCR derives from a young man in good health. The sequenced sample was naive CD8+ T cells sorted from blood. The V and J genes are TRBV7-9 and TRBJ2-1, with 7 nucleotides matching TRBD2. The CDR3: CASSFGGSSYNEQFF. In DNA form, the CDR3 reads TGTGCCAGCAGCTTTGGCGGGAGCTCCTACAATGAGCAGTTCTTC.